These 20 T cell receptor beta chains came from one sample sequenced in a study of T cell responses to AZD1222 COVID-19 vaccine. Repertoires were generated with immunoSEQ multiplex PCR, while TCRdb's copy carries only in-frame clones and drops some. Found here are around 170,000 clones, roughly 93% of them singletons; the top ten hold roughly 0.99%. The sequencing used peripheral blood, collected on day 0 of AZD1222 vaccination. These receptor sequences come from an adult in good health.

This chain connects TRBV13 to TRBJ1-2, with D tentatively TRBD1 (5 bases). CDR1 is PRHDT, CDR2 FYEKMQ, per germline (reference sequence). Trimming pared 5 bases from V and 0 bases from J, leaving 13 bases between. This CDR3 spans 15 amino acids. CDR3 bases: TGTGCCAGCAGCGGGACGGGGATAACTAACTATGGCTACACCTTC. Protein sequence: CASSGTGITNYGYTF. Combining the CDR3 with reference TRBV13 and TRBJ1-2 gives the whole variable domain AAGVIQSPRHLIKEKRETATLKCYPIPRHDTVYWYQQGPGQDPQFLISFYEKMQSDKGSIPDRFSAQQFSDYHSELNMSSLELGDSALYFCASSGTGITNYGYTFGSGTRLTVV.

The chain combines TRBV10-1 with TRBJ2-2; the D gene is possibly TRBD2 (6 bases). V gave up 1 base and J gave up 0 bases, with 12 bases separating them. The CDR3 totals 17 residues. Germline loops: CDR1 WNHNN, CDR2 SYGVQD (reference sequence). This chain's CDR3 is CASSEFITGANTGELFF. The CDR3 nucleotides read TGCGCCAGCAGTGAGTTTATTACGGGGGCGAACACCGGGGAGCTGTTTTTT.

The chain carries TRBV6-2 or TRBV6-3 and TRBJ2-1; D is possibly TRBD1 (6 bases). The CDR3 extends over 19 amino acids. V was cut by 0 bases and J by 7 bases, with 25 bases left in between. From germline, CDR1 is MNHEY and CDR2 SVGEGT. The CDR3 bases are TGTGCCAGCAGTTACTCGATTGTGAGCGTTGGCAGGGGTTGGAATGAGCAGTTCTTC. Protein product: CASSYSIVSVGRGWNEQFF.

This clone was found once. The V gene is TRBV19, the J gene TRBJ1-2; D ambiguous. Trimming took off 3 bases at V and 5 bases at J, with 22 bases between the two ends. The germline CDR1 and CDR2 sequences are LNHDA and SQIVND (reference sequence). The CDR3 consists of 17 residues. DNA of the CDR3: TGTGCCAGTAGTATCTCATTGGGTCCGGAACTCATATATGGCTACACCTTC. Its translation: CASSISLGPELIYGYTF.

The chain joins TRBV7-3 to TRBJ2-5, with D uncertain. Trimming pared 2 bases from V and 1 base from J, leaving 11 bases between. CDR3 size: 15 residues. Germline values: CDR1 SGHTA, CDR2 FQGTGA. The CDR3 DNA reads TGTGCCAGCAGCTTACGGTCTGGATCCCAAGAGACCCAGTACTTC. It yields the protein CASSLRSGSQETQYF.

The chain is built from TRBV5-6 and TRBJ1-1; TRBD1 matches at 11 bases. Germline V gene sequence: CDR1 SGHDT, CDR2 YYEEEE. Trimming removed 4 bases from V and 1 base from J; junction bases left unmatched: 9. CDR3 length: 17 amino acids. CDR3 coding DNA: TGTGCCAGCAGCCCACTGAGGACAGGGGGCTGGAACACTGAAGCTTTCTTT. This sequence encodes CASSPLRTGGWNTEAFF.

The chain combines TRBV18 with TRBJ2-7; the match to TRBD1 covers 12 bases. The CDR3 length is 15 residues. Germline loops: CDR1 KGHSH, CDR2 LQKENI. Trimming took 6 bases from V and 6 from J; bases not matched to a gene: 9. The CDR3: CASSPTGQGAIEQYF. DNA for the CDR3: TGTGCCAGCTCCCCCACGGGACAGGGGGCGATCGAGCAGTACTTC.

In DNA, the CDR3 is TGTGCCAGCAGCCACGCGTCTGACGAGCAGTACTTC. Translation gives CASSHASDEQYF. This chain connects TRBV3-1 (or the pseudogene TRBV3-2) to TRBJ2-7; D not resolved. The CDR3 sequence is 12 residues long. The V gene lost 3 bases and the J gene lost 5 bases, with 8 bases spanning the gap. From germline, CDR1 is LGHDT and CDR2 YNNKEL (reference sequence).

CDR3 amino acids: CASSYGVRVYNEQFF. CDR3 nucleotides: TGTGCCAGCAGTTACGGGGTACGGGTCTACAATGAGCAGTTCTTC. The gene calls are TRBV6-2 or TRBV6-3 and TRBJ2-1; D ambiguous. The CDR3 is made up of 15 amino acids. V was shortened by 2 bases and J by 3 bases, with 11 bases between the two germline ends. CDR1 is MNHEY, CDR2 SVGEGT, per germline.

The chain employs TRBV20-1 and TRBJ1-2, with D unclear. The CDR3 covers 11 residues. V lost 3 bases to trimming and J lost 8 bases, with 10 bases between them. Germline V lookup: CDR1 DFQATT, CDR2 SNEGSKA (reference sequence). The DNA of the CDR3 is TGCAGTGCTAGCTTGGGGAGGGGCTACACCTTC. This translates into CSASLGRGYTF.

This CDR3 is CASSLRELVHQPQHF. The DNA for the CDR3 is TGTGCCAGCAGTTTAAGGGAACTGGTCCATCAGCCCCAGCATTTT. The chain couples TRBV28 to TRBJ1-5; D not resolved. V lost 2 bases and J lost 5, with 13 bases in between. Germline assignment: CDR1 MDHEN and CDR2 SYDVKM. This CDR3 contains 15 residues.

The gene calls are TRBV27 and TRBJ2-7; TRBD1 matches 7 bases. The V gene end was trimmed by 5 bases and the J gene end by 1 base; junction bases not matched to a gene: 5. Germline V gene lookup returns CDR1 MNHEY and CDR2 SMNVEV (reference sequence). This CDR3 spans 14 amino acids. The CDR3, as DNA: TGTGCCAGCAGTCATACAGGGGCATCCTACGAGCAGTACTTC. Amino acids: CASSHTGASYEQYF.

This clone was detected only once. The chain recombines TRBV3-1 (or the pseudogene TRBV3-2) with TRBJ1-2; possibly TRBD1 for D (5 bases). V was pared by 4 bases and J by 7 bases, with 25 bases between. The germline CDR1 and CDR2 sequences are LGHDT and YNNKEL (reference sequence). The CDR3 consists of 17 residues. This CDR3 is CASSPIWSGRRMSGYTF. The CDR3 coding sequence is TGTGCCAGCAGCCCGATTTGGTCGGGGCGCCGGATGAGTGGCTACACCTTC.

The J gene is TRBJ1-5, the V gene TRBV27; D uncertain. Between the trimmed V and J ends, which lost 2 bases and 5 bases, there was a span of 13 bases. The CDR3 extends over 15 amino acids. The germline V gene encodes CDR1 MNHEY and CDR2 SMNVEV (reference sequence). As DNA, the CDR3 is TGTGCCAGCAGTTTAGGGAGGAGGGTTCATCAGCCCCAGCATTTT. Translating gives CASSLGRRVHQPQHF.

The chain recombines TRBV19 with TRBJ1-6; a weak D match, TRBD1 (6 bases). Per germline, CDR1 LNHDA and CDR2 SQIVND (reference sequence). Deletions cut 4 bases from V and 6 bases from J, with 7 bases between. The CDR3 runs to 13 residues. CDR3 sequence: CASSNRVNSPLHF. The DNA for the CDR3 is TGTGCCAGTAGTAACAGGGTTAATTCACCCCTCCACTTT.

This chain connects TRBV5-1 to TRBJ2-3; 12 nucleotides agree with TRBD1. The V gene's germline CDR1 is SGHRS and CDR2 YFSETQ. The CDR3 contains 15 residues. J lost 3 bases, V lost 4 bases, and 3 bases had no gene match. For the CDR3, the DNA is TGCGCCAGCAGCCCGGGACAGGGGGCGACAGATACGCAGTATTTT. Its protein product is CASSPGQGATDTQYF. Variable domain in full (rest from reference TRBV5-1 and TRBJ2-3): KAGVTQTPRYLIKTRGQQVTLSCSPISGHRSVSWYQQTPGQGLQFLFEYFSETQRNKGNFPGRFSGRQFSNSRSEMNVSTLELGDSALYLCASSPGQGATDTQYFGPGTRLTVL.

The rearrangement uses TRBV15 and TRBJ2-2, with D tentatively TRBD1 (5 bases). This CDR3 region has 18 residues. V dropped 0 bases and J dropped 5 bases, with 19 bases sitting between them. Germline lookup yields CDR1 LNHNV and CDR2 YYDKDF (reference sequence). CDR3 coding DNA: TGTGCCACCAGCAGAGAGACCCTGGGCAGGGAAGTTACCGGGGAGCTGTTTTTT. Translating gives CATSRETLGREVTGELFF.

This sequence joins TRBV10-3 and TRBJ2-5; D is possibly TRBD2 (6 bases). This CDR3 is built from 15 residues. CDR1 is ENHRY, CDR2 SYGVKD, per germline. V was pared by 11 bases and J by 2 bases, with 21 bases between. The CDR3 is CASARGVSVQETQYF. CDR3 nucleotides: TGTGCCTCAGCGCGGGGAGTGTCCGTACAAGAGACCCAGTACTTC.

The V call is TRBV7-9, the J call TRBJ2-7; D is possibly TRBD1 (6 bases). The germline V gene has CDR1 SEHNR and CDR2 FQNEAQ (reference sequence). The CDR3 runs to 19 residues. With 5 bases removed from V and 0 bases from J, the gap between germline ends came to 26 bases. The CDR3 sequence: CASSQAGMGVQGSSYEQYF. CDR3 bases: TGTGCCAGCAGCCAAGCCGGCATGGGGGTCCAGGGGAGCTCCTACGAGCAGTACTTC. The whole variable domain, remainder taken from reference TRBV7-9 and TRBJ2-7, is DTGVSQNPRHKITKRGQNVTFRCDPISEHNRLYWYRQTLGQGPEFLTYFQNEAQLEKSRLLSDRFSAERPKGSFSTLEIQRTEQGDSAMYLCASSQAGMGVQGSSYEQYFGPGTRLTVT.

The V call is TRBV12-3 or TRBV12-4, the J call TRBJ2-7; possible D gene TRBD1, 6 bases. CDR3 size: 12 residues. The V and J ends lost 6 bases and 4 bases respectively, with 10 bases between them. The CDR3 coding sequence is TGTGCCAGCAGATTACAGGGATACGAGCAGTACTTC. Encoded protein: CASRLQGYEQYF.